This T cell receptor (beta chain) was sequenced during a study of T cell responses to AZD1222 COVID-19 vaccine (dated by TCRdb to the early 2020s). Describing the broader study: AZD1222 recipients with second doses at about 4 weeks or about 12 weeks were pooled, because spike-specific TCR depth and breadth did not differ between schedules. Trial participants were enrolled by age into subgroups of 18-55, 56-69 and 70-plus years, and around 150, 29 and 61 TCR-sequenced participants, respectively, were included in these subgroups. A total of 230 to 250 trial participants underwent TCR sequencing, of whom 200 to 220 received two doses of AZD1222 and about 25 received two doses of the MenACWY control vaccine. The study at large found these results: Participants were mostly white British, with more females than males. The authors suggested clonal diversity may have been underestimated. Reportedly, close to half of the unique spike-specific TCRs recognized epitopes lying outside the regions that are mutated in the B.1.351 and B.1.1.7 variants. The 56-69-year group was small, and its depth increase did not reach significance, likely because of low power. The vaccine-associated CD4 TCRs covered the entire spike protein, and the dominant responses fell in regions 160-218 and 743-854. No day 14 peak-response samples were available, so repertoires were characterized only after the peak T cell response. Spike-specific TCR breadth and depth rose significantly after two AZD1222 doses compared with day 0 and with MenACWY recipients. Only five to seven AZD1222 recipients were SARS-CoV-2 seropositive at baseline, limiting conclusions about previously exposed vaccinees.

The germline V gene encodes CDR1 DFQATT and CDR2 SNEGSKA (reference sequence). The CDR3 spans 11 residues, from the cysteine through the phenylalanine. The sequence is cut down to CDR3 DNA, 33 bases in frame from base 1. V drops 5 bases and J drops 7 bases, leaving 11 bases in between. What the time point label conveys for this sample: baseline before first vaccination. The vaccinee samples were drawn from two UK trials, COV001 and COV002, one of which was a single-blind randomized controlled phase 2/3 trial testing AZD1222 (ChAdOx1 nCoV-19) in healthy adults. Trial participant PBMC samples were collected at day 0 and day 28 after the second dose for TCRbeta chain sequencing. This clone has just a few counts. No antigen is known for it. Per-base qualities were not stored, and no clone one base away is much larger. The CDR3 regions of human TCRbeta chains were subjected to immunosequencing. From the authors' description of their analysis: TCRs in the repertoires were compared against a reference library of SARS-CoV-2-specific TCRs that had been generated with the MIRA antigen-specificity platform. Breadth was defined as the fraction of unique TCRs that were SARS-CoV-2-associated. Depth was defined as the fraction of total T cells that were SARS-CoV-2-associated. Using the MIRA data, every spike-specific TCR was mapped to the spike region that the TCR reacted to and assigned to either a CD4 or a CD8 class. Log10-transformed breadth and depth values were compared by one-way ANOVA with Sidak's multiple comparisons tests. TCRdb retrieved this table from immuneACCESS and kept in-frame rearrangements only. Not all clones are present; in checked studies, unresolved V genes account for under half, and no reason is known for the remainder. V, J and clone size are taken as reported in that table, and D and trimming were inferred from the DNA itself. This sample lists roughly 100,000 clones; approximately 90% were detected once. The ten largest clones capture about 9.7% of the sample.

Sequencing used peripheral blood, obtained on day 0 of AZD1222 vaccination. The sequence was obtained from an adult in good health. This chain joins TRBV20-1 to TRBJ2-5; no confident D gene assignment can be made. In nucleotide form, the sequence is TGCAGTGCTTGGCTCCCGCCGACCCAGTACTTC. Translated, this gives CSAWLPPTQYF.